These T cell receptor beta chains were read from a single sample in a study of graft-versus-host responses after intestinal transplantation. This table comes from immunoSEQ multiplex PCR, and its TCRdb copy is limited to in-frame clones, with some not included. The data show 15,000 to 20,000 clones, roughly a third seen once. The specimen was alloreactive CD4+ T cells from a mixed lymphocyte reaction culture, collected before transplantation. The source is a human patient who was an organ donor for intestinal transplantation. CDR3s include the opening cysteine and the closing phenylalanine or tryptophan. The order of the fields is CDR3 length, V gene, J gene, D gene, clone size, CDR3 DNA, CDR3 protein. The D gene is left open where the match is weak. The size field is filled for only some rows; it gives once, few, many or a size class.

>15|TRBV18|TRBJ2-3|.|.
TGTGCCAGCTCACCGTACGAGGGCCCCACAGATACGCAGTATTTT
CASSPYEGPTDTQYF
>12|TRBV10-3|TRBJ2-5|TRBD2|.
TGTGCCGTTGGGACTAGCGGAGAGACCCAGTACTTC
CAVGTSGETQYF
>15|TRBV5-4|TRBJ1-3|TRBD1|few
TGTGCCAGCAGCATCGGACAGGGCCCTGGAAACACCATATATTTT
CASSIGQGPGNTIYF
>12|TRBV30|TRBJ1-2|.|few
TGTGCCTGGAGTGTACTCTCCTATGGCTACACCTTC
CAWSVLSYGYTF
>19|TRBV4-1|TRBJ2-6|.|few
TGCGCCAGCAGCCAAGAATCCAGGGTGGCCCGCTCTGGGGCCAACGTCCTGACTTTC
CASSQESRVARSGANVLTF
>13|TRBV7-2|TRBJ1-5|.|few
TGTGCCAGCAGCTCAGACAGAAATCAGCCCCAGCATTTT
CASSSDRNQPQHF
>15|TRBV6-1|TRBJ2-5|TRBD2|.
TGTGCCAGCAGCCCCCCGGGACTAGCTGACGGTTCCCAGTACTTC
CASSPPGLADGSQYF
>14|TRBV9|TRBJ1-2|TRBD1|.
TGTGCCAGCAGCGTAGAACCCAGGGGGCAAGGCTACACCTTC
CASSVEPRGQGYTF
>15|TRBV5-1|TRBJ2-6|.|.
TGCGCCAGCAGCTTAATCTCCTCTGGGGCCAACGTCCTGACTTTC
CASSLISSGANVLTF
>15|TRBV2|TRBJ2-1|TRBD2|.
TGTGCCAGCAGTCTTAGGACTAGCGACAACAATGAGCAGTTCTTC
CASSLRTSDNNEQFF
>12|TRBV10-3|TRBJ2-1|.|.
TGTGCCATCAGTGAGTATGGCAATGAGCAGTTCTTC
CAISEYGNEQFF
>15|TRBV28|TRBJ2-2|TRBD2|.
TGTGCCAGCAGGGCCCAACTAGCGGGAACCGGGGAGCTGTTTTTT
CASRAQLAGTGELFF
>15|TRBV10-3|TRBJ2-2|TRBD2|.
TGTGCCATCAGTGCCGGGAGGACGAACACCGGGGAGCTGTTTTTT
CAISAGRTNTGELFF
>16|TRBV2|TRBJ1-5|TRBD1|.
TGTGCCAGCAGTCTCCCCACAGGGGCCCCCAATCAGCCCCAGCATTTT
CASSLPTGAPNQPQHF
>14|TRBV30|TRBJ1-2|.|.
TGTGCCTGGAGTACTATGGAGAGGGCGCATGGCTACACCTTC
CAWSTMERAHGYTF
>13|TRBV29-1|TRBJ1-4|.|.
TGCAGCGTTGAGGGCCAGGGAAATGAAAAACTGTTTTTT
CSVEGQGNEKLFF
>13|TRBV5-4|TRBJ2-7|.|.
TGTGCCAGCAGCTTGAGGGGCGCGAACGAGCAGTACTTC
CASSLRGANEQYF
>11|TRBV20-1|TRBJ1-2|.|.
TGCAGCCCCGACCGGGTGGGGGGCTACACCTTC
CSPDRVGGYTF
>15|TRBV7-2|TRBJ1-4|.|few
TGTGCCAGCAGCTTAGGCGGGGCCGGTAATGAAAAACTGTTTTTT
CASSLGGAGNEKLFF
>14|TRBV28|TRBJ1-2|.|.
TGTGCCAGCAGTTCAGGGACAACTAACTATGGCTACACCTTC
CASSSGTTNYGYTF
>14|TRBV6-1|TRBJ2-1|.|few
TGTGCCAGCAGTCCCAGCGGCTCCTACAATGAGCAGTTCTTC
CASSPSGSYNEQFF
>17|TRBV5-5|TRBJ2-3|.|few
TGTGCCAGCAGCTCTATAACCGGGACCGGGTACACAGATACGCAGTATTTT
CASSSITGTGYTDTQYF
>16|TRBV18|TRBJ1-3|TRBD1|.
TGTGCCAGCTCACCACAGACAGGGGGCACTGGAAACACCATATATTTT
CASSPQTGGTGNTIYF
>12|TRBV5-1|TRBJ1-1|TRBD1|.
TGCGCCAGCCCGACAGGGGATCCTGAAGCTTTCTTT
CASPTGDPEAFF
>12|TRBV21-1|TRBJ2-7|.|few
TGTGCCAGCAGAAGTTTTACCTACGAGCAGTACTTC
CASRSFTYEQYF
>11|TRBV9|TRBJ2-3|.|few
TGTGCCAGCAGCAAAACAGATACGCAGTATTTT
CASSKTDTQYF
>15|TRBV28|TRBJ2-6|.|few
TGTGCCAGCAGGCCAGGGGACTCTGGGGCCAACGTCCTGACTTTC
CASRPGDSGANVLTF
>12|TRBV7-9|TRBJ2-2|.|.
TGTGCCAGCAGCCAGGGACCCGGGGAGCTGTTTTTT
CASSQGPGELFF
>15|TRBV11-2|TRBJ2-1|TRBD2|.
TGTGCCAGCAGCTTACTACTAGCGGGATGGGATGAGCAGTTCTTC
CASSLLLAGWDEQFF
>15|TRBV2|TRBJ2-3|.|.
TGTGCCAGCAGTCCACTACGATCCAGCACAGATACGCAGTATTTT
CASSPLRSSTDTQYF
>13|TRBV6-1|TRBJ1-1|.|.
TGTGCCAGCAGCTCCGTGGGCAACACTGAAGCTTTCTTT
CASSSVGNTEAFF
>14|TRBV5-6|TRBJ1-3|.|.
TGTGCCAGCAGCTTGGCAGGGTCTGGAAACACCATATATTTT
CASSLAGSGNTIYF
>13|TRBV2|TRBJ1-1|.|few
TGTGCCAGCACTGTAAACCCGAACACTGAAGCTTTCTTT
CASTVNPNTEAFF
>16|TRBV18|TRBJ2-1|.|.
TGTGCCAGCTCACCGGGAGTCCTAGGTCGGATAAATGAGCAGTTCTTC
CASSPGVLGRINEQFF
>15|TRBV5-6|TRBJ2-7|.|few
TGTGCCAGCAGCCCGTTCGACAGGAAAGGCCACGAGCAGTACTTC
CASSPFDRKGHEQYF
>14|TRBV28|TRBJ2-7|.|.
TGTGCCAGCAGTTTACAGGTCGATAGCTACGAGCAGTACTTC
CASSLQVDSYEQYF
>14|TRBV2|TRBJ2-4|.|medium-sized
TGTGCCAGCAGGATTACAGGGGCCAAAAACATTCAGTACTTC
CASRITGAKNIQYF
>13|TRBV27|TRBJ1-1|TRBD1|.
TGTGCCAGCAGTTTTAACAGGGGAACTGAAGCTTTCTTT
CASSFNRGTEAFF
>15|TRBV9|TRBJ2-7|TRBD2|.
TGTGCCAGCAGCGTAGCGGGGGGATCCTTCTACGAGCAGTACTTC
CASSVAGGSFYEQYF
>13|TRBV28|TRBJ2-1|.|.
TGTGCCAGCAGTTTAAGCAGATGGAATGAGCAGTTCTTC
CASSLSRWNEQFF
>13|TRBV6-9|TRBJ2-7|.|.
TGTGCCAGCAGCACTAGCCGCACCTACGAGCAGTACTTC
CASSTSRTYEQYF
>14|TRBV5-1|TRBJ1-1|TRBD1|few
TGCGCCAGCAGCCAGCAGGGGGTTGACACTGAAGCTTTCTTT
CASSQQGVDTEAFF
>14|TRBV5-1|TRBJ2-1|.|few
TGCGCCAGCAGCTTGGGGCCCTCCTACAATGAGCAGTTCTTC
CASSLGPSYNEQFF
>15|TRBV6-6|TRBJ2-1|TRBD1|.
TGTGCCAGCAGTCAAACCGGGACAGCCTACAATGAGCAGTTCTTC
CASSQTGTAYNEQFF
>15|TRBV5-1|TRBJ2-3|TRBD2|.
TGCGCCAGCAGCCGACTAGCGGGAGAACGGCATACGCAGTATTTT
CASSRLAGERHTQYF
>16|TRBV18|TRBJ1-1|.|.
TGTGCCAGCTCACCACCAGCGGGATCCTGGAACACTGAAGCTTTCTTT
CASSPPAGSWNTEAFF
>11|TRBV30|TRBJ2-3|.|.
TGTGCCTGGAGTGTCACAGATACGCAGTATTTT
CAWSVTDTQYF
>19|TRBV19|TRBJ2-1|TRBD2|few
TGTGCCAGTAGTATAGATGTGGGGGGACTAGCGGGAGCCCGCAATGAGCAGTTCTTC
CASSIDVGGLAGARNEQFF
>12|TRBV6-5|TRBJ2-5|.|.
TGTGCCAGCAGGGCCCAATGGGAGACCCAGTACTTC
CASRAQWETQYF
>12|TRBV10-3|TRBJ2-7|.|few
TGTGCCATCAGTGAGACGGGGTACGAGCAGTACTTC
CAISETGYEQYF
>16|TRBV5-1|TRBJ2-1|.|.
TGCGCCAGCAGCTTGGCCCGTTCTGGTTTATCCGATGAGCAGTTCTTC
CASSLARSGLSDEQFF
>15|TRBV5-4|TRBJ2-7|TRBD2|few
TGTGCCAGCAGCGATGGACTAGCCGCGACCTACGAGCAGTACTTC
CASSDGLAATYEQYF
>14|TRBV6-1|TRBJ2-7|TRBD2|few
TGTGCCAGCAATACAGCGGGAGGGCCCCACGAGCAGTACTTC
CASNTAGGPHEQYF
>14|TRBV30|TRBJ2-7|.|.
TGTGCCTGGAGTGTAGCGTTAGCTACGAACGAGCAGTACTTC
CAWSVALATNEQYF
>13|TRBV29-1|TRBJ1-1|.|few
TGCAGCGTGGCCGGGCGGCTGAACACTGAAGCTTTCTTT
CSVAGRLNTEAFF
>13|TRBV5-1|TRBJ1-1|.|few
TGCGCCAGCAGCTTGACAGGGAACACTGAAGCTTTCTTT
CASSLTGNTEAFF